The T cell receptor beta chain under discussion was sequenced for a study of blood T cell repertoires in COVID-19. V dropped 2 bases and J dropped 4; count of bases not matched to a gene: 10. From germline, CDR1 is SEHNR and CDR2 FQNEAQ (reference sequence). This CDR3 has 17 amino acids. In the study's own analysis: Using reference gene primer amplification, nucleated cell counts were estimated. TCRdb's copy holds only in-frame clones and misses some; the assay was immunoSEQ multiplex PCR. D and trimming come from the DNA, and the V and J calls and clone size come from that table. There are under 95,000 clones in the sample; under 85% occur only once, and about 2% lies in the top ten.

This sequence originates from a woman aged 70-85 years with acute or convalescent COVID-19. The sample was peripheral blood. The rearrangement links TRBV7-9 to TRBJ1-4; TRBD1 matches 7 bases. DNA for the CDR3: TGTGCCAGCAGCTTATTCCCTCCGGGACAGAATAATGAAAAACTGTTTTTT. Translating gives CASSLFPPGQNNEKLFF.